The text below deals with one T cell receptor (beta chain). This specimen belongs to a study of blood T cell repertoires in COVID-19. Study at large: PBMCs, B-cell-depleted T cells, or T cells were the source of the cDNA or gDNA that made up the material.

Methods used by the authors: Amplification from reference gene primers served as the basis for estimated nucleated cell counts. Clones were read by immunoSEQ multiplex PCR, and TCRdb kept only the in-frame ones, dropping some. V, J and clone size reflect that table, while D and trimming were determined from the DNA. The profile covers about 170,000 clones, with roughly 86% appearing a single time and less than 3% taken by the ten largest. This receptor was obtained from an elderly woman with COVID-19, enrolled during active disease. Sequencing was performed on peripheral blood.

The CDR3 nucleotides read TGTGCCAGCAGCCAGGTTAGACAGGAATATGGCTACACCTTC. Its protein product is CASSQVRQEYGYTF. The V and J genes are TRBV4-2 and TRBJ1-2; D perhaps matches TRBD1 (6 bases). Germline V gene data show CDR1 as LGHNA and CDR2 as YNFKEQ. V lost 3 bases, J lost 5 bases, and 13 bases lay in between. This CDR3 region has 14 residues.